This TCR beta chain was obtained from a study of cytomegalovirus exposure and HLA in healthy donors (dated by TCRdb to about 2017). At the level of the whole study: A later analysis indicated that the 95 to 150 validation repertoires were generated on the platform also employed for the approximately 700 repertoires of the first cohort. The study aimed to test whether cataloging public T cell receptors could reveal signatures of past pathogen exposure. In addition to the first cohort of 650 to 800 subjects, a separate validation cohort of 120 different subjects was used. To predict cytomegalovirus infection status, the study combined high-throughput TCR immunosequencing, statistical association of individual TCRs with disease status, and machine learning.

The donors belonged to the validation cohort of around 120 subjects, which was separate from the approximately 700-subject first cohort. Broad study findings and their caveats: A few of the identified cytomegalovirus-associated TCR beta chains were confirmed in vitro to be specific for cytomegalovirus antigens. Across donors, most TCR sequences were observed very rarely, whereas some public TCRs were present in many individuals. The authors suggested that the approach could potentially be generalized to other disease states and immunological phenotypes. A later analysis found that TCRs clustered in the first cohort also tended to co-occur in the roughly 120 validation repertoires, with 94% of cluster scores above 0. All 120 or so repertoires were used to score co-occurrence in the validation cohort in a later analysis, because that analysis had no HLA typing for the cohort. In both the original and validation cohorts, the classifier was reported to diagnose cytomegalovirus status with high specificity and sensitivity. The study listed 150 to 200 TCR beta chains as associated with cytomegalovirus.

Note on this clone: This receptor's antigen is unknown. No much larger clone is present one base from it, and per-base qualities are unavailable.

Library preparation employed the immunoSEQ multiplex PCR assay. The original pipeline was this. A statistical classification framework was built for diagnosing cytomegalovirus status from the catalog of TCR beta chain sequences. In TCRdb, the immuneACCESS table is reduced to in-frame sequences with V and J assigned. These tables do not hold every clone; where another copy was compared, an unresolved V gene accounts for under half, and the others remain unexplained. V and J calls and clone size are given by that table; D and trimming were obtained from the DNA. A total of some 270,000 clones appear in this sample, approximately 83% of them only once. 0.9% to 1.1% of the sample is taken by the ten largest. CDR1 is given as MNHEY and CDR2 as SVGAGI, both from the germline V gene. Here V drops 6 bases and J drops 7 bases, and the junction holds 7 bases not matched to any gene. Including the terminal cysteine and phenylalanine, the CDR3 comprises 14 residues. Only the CDR3 portion is preserved as DNA: 42 bases, with reading frame beginning at the first base.

This sequence uses TRBV6-5 and TRBJ2-1, and 9 junction bases match TRBD2. The sequenced sample was PBMCs. This receptor was taken from a woman between 18 and 29 years old in good health and CMV-seronegative. The CDR3 loop reads CASSVAGAINEQFF. In nucleotide form, the sequence is TGTGCCAGCAGCGTAGCGGGGGCCATAAATGAGCAGTTCTTC.